This TCR beta chain was profiled in a study of T-cell reconstitution after alpha-beta-depleted transplantation in children. Findings of the study overall: A year had passed since transplant, and T-cell counts and diversity by then came mostly from newly produced T cells. In some patients, recipient T cells and intrathymic progenitors surviving conditioning explained high day-60 diversity. Several hundred rapidly expanded clones from non-depleted graft cells reportedly supplied alpha-beta T cells about two months post-transplant.

This CDR3 region has 14 residues. The V and J ends lost 9 bases and 12 bases, in that order; junction bases with no gene match: 13. A few counts support this clonotype. What it binds is not known. Researchers prepared the TCRbeta library using unique molecular identifiers, the study reports. TCRdb itself ran the PCR reads through MiXCR, one entry per CDR3 protein. The data show about 220,000 distinct CDR3 sequences, roughly 18% seen once. Sequencing used PBMCs, mostly from graft donor cells, obtained 360 days after TCRalphabeta/CD19-depleted stem cell transplant. This receptor was obtained from a male patient between 2 and 10 years old who had a stem cell transplant for acute lymphoblastic leukemia, so the T cells may come from the graft donor. The chain combines TRBV12-3 or TRBV12-4 with TRBJ2-1; TRBD2 aligns across 11 bases. CDR3 region: CASSGGLAGGGQFF. The CDR3 nucleotides read TGTGCCAGTTCCGGCGGGCTAGCGGGGGGTGGGCAGTTCTTC.